A selection of T cell receptor beta chains follows, all from one sample in a study of shared clonotypes between healthy human individuals. This table comes from immunoSEQ multiplex PCR, and its TCRdb copy is limited to in-frame clones, with some not included. The table shows about half a million clones, with 81% occurring only once. The sequenced sample was PBMCs. These receptors were collected from a woman in her thirties or forties in good health. Some clones in this sample may be carry-over from other donors' samples. Each CDR3 is given with its conserved first and last residue. A D gene is named only where the DNA matches it firmly. For some rows the clone size is stated as once, few or many, or as a class when expanded; others skip it.

d_gene	j_gene	v_gene	abundance	CDR3aa	CDR3nt
-	TRBJ1-1	TRBV7-9	-	CASSLGGGKTWTEAFF	TGTGCCAGCAGCTTGGGTGGGGGGAAAACTTGGACTGAAGCTTTCTTT
-	TRBJ2-3	TRBV30	-	CAWSGGTSTDTQYF	TGTGCCTGGAGTGGGGGGACTAGCACAGATACGCAGTATTTT
TRBD2	TRBJ2-2	TRBV19	once	CASSIHGTSGTGELFF	TGTGCCAGTAGTATACACGGGACTAGTGGAACCGGGGAGCTGTTTTTT
-	TRBJ1-1	TRBV30	-	CAWSFLSPNVDTEAFF	TGTGCCTGGAGTTTCCTATCCCCGAATGTGGACACTGAAGCTTTCTTT
-	TRBJ2-3	TRBV5-1	many	CASSFNLQGDTQYF	TGCGCCAGCAGCTTTAATCTACAGGGTGATACGCAGTATTTT
TRBD2	TRBJ2-3	TRBV6-4	few	CASSDSTSGVDTQYF	TGTGCCAGCAGTGACTCGACTAGCGGGGTAGATACGCAGTATTTT
-	TRBJ2-3	TRBV30	-	CAWSVQVDTQYF	TGTGCCTGGAGTGTACAAGTAGATACGCAGTATTTT
-	TRBJ1-2	TRBV11-2	-	CASSLDRGGHGYTF	TGTGCCAGCAGCTTAGATCGAGGTGGGCATGGCTACACCTTC
-	TRBJ1-1	TRBV11-2	few	CASSLKGSEVTEAFF	TGTGCCAGCAGCTTAAAAGGTTCGGAGGTCACTGAAGCTTTCTTT
-	TRBJ2-7	TRBV28	-	CASSAAGSYEQYF	TGTGCCAGCAGTGCAGCGGGTTCCTACGAGCAGTACTTC
-	TRBJ2-1	TRBV7-2	-	CASSTPTLGEQFF	TGTGCCAGCAGCACCCCAACTTTGGGTGAGCAGTTCTTC
-	TRBJ1-1	TRBV7-2	-	CASSFFGGDTEAFF	TGTGCCAGCAGCTTTTTTGGAGGAGACACTGAAGCTTTCTTT
-	TRBJ2-7	TRBV5-4	-	CASSLGQGSLSYEQYF	TGTGCCAGCAGCTTGGGTCAGGGCTCCCTCTCCTACGAGCAGTACTTC
-	TRBJ2-7	TRBV2	-	CASSPYLGSGGSGEQYF	TGTGCCAGCAGCCCCTACCTCGGGTCAGGGGGTAGCGGGGAGCAGTACTTC
TRBD1	TRBJ2-7	TRBV11-2	-	CASSLELGTGTYEQYF	TGTGCCAGCAGCTTAGAGCTGGGGACAGGGACCTACGAGCAGTACTTC
-	TRBJ2-5	TRBV6-6	-	CASSQIQGRAETQYF	TGTGCCAGCAGTCAGATACAGGGTAGGGCGGAGACCCAGTACTTC
-	TRBJ2-1	TRBV15	-	CATSSSRGVTGHEQFF	TGTGCCACCAGCTCAAGCAGGGGGGTCACGGGCCATGAGCAGTTCTTC
-	TRBJ1-5	TRBV18	-	CASSPDRNQPQHF	TGTGCCAGCTCACCCGACAGAAATCAGCCCCAGCATTTT
-	TRBJ1-2	TRBV15	few	CATSDGDNYGYTF	TGTGCCACCAGCGACGGGGACAACTATGGCTACACCTTC
-	TRBJ2-7	TRBV7-9	-	CASRPHFRFGYEQYF	TGTGCCAGCAGACCGCACTTCAGGTTCGGCTACGAGCAGTACTTC
TRBD1	TRBJ2-7	TRBV28	-	CASSSGQASHEQYF	TGTGCCAGCAGTTCCGGACAGGCCAGTCACGAGCAGTACTTC
TRBD1	TRBJ1-5	TRBV6-5	-	CASSYSGTGMPQHF	TGTGCCAGCAGTTACTCGGGGACAGGCATGCCCCAGCATTTT
-	TRBJ2-1	TRBV19	-	CASSMGQGGLVEQFF	TGTGCCAGTAGTATGGGGCAGGGTGGGTTGGTTGAGCAGTTCTTC
-	TRBJ2-5	TRBV30	-	CAWSPRRVQETQYF	TGTGCCTGGAGCCCCCGACGGGTCCAAGAGACCCAGTACTTC
-	TRBJ1-5	TRBV28	-	CASSLGGSDQPQHF	TGTGCCAGCAGTTTAGGGGGGAGCGATCAGCCCCAGCATTTT
-	TRBJ1-3	TRBV7-9	-	CASSLEKGHSGNTIYF	TGTGCCAGCAGCTTAGAGAAGGGCCACTCTGGAAACACCATATATTTT
TRBD1	TRBJ2-2	TRBV29-1	-	CSGHRGNTGELFF	TGCAGCGGTCACAGGGGGAACACCGGGGAGCTGTTTTTT
-	TRBJ2-5	TRBV5-1	-	CASSAGQGGAETQYF	TGCGCCAGCAGCGCAGGACAGGGAGGGGCTGAGACCCAGTACTTC
TRBD2	TRBJ2-2	TRBV11-3	many	CASSRREGFANTGELFF	TGTGCCAGCAGCCGGCGGGAGGGGTTCGCTAACACCGGGGAGCTGTTTTTT
-	TRBJ2-7	TRBV9	-	CASSPSGTSSYEQYF	TGTGCCAGCAGCCCCTCCGGAACCAGCTCCTACGAGCAGTACTTC
-	TRBJ1-5	TRBV28	-	CASSPNQPQHF	TGTGCCAGCAGCCCAAATCAGCCCCAGCATTTT
-	TRBJ2-7	TRBV7-2	-	CASSLVTVGTYEQYF	TGTGCCAGCAGCTTAGTGACAGTGGGTACCTACGAGCAGTACTTC
-	TRBJ1-4	TRBV11-2	once	CASSLGSQGPEKLFF	TGTGCCAGCAGCTTAGGGTCGCAGGGTCCTGAAAAACTGTTTTTT
-	TRBJ2-1	TRBV5-4	-	CASSPAGGGPYNEQFF	TGTGCCAGCAGCCCGGCAGGGGGAGGGCCCTACAATGAGCAGTTCTTC
-	TRBJ2-7	TRBV15	many	CATSRDRSSYEQYF	TGTGCCACCAGCAGAGATAGAAGCTCCTACGAGCAGTACTTC
TRBD2	TRBJ2-4	TRBV30	-	CAWSSRLAGPKNIQYF	TGTGCCTGGAGTTCTCGACTAGCGGGACCAAAAAACATTCAGTACTTC
TRBD2	TRBJ2-7	TRBV7-6	once	CASSPGGGNLYEQYF	TGTGCCAGCAGCCCGGGGGGAGGAAACCTGTACGAGCAGTACTTC
TRBD1	TRBJ2-7	TRBV2	-	CASSFTGAYEQYF	TGTGCCAGCTCTTTCACAGGGGCCTACGAGCAGTACTTC
-	TRBJ2-7	TRBV9	-	CASGQGLLAYEQYF	TGTGCCAGCGGCCAGGGATTACTGGCCTACGAGCAGTACTTC
-	TRBJ1-5	TRBV20-1	-	CSLGNQPQHF	TGCAGCCTGGGGAATCAGCCCCAGCATTTT
-	TRBJ2-7	TRBV18	-	CASSLGASEEQYF	TGTGCCAGCTCACTGGGGGCATCCGAGGAGCAGTACTTC
-	TRBJ2-1	TRBV27	-	CASSSRDNFYNEQFF	TGTGCCAGCAGTTCCCGGGACAACTTCTACAATGAGCAGTTCTTC